The rows below give T cell receptor beta chains drawn from one sample of a study of Ad26.COV2.S vaccination and SARS-CoV-2 variants. Measured with immunoSEQ multiplex PCR; TCRdb has only the in-frame clones, and not every one. Found here are just over 350,000 clones, about 92% of them singletons; the top ten hold under 4%. The sequencing here drew on peripheral blood, taken after recovery from COVID-19. The receptors shown here come from a human donor who had recovered from COVID-19. CDR3s include the opening cysteine and the closing phenylalanine or tryptophan. D genes are given only for firm matches. Size is stated for part of the rows, as once, few or many counts, or as a class when the clone is expanded.

D | J | V | size | CDR3 | DNA
. | TRBJ2-1 | TRBV10-3 | . | CAMALGSNNEQFF | TGTGCCATGGCCTTAGGCTCTAACAATGAGCAGTTCTTC
. | TRBJ1-4 | TRBV9 | . | CASSVGGGYINEKLFF | TGTGCCAGCAGCGTAGGAGGGGGATACATCAATGAAAAACTGTTTTTT
. | TRBJ2-1 | TRBV5-4 | . | CASSPWGATNEQFF | TGTGCCAGCAGCCCGTGGGGGGCAACCAATGAGCAGTTCTTC
. | TRBJ1-2 | TRBV2 | . | CASSENTRAAPYGYTF | TGTGCCAGCAGTGAAAATACACGGGCGGCCCCCTATGGCTACACCTTC
. | TRBJ1-2 | TRBV9 | . | CASSVGGVGYTF | TGTGCCAGCAGCGTAGGGGGGGTAGGCTACACCTTC
. | TRBJ2-1 | TRBV2 | . | CASTTGKHGSYNEQFF | TGTGCCAGCACCACAGGGAAGCACGGATCCTACAATGAGCAGTTCTTC
TRBD2 | TRBJ2-3 | TRBV3-1/TRBV3-2 | . | CASSPTSTSTDTQYF | TGTGCCAGCAGCCCGACTAGCACTAGCACAGATACGCAGTATTTT
. | TRBJ2-4 | TRBV7-9 | . | CASSWGETKNIQYF | TGTGCCAGCAGCTGGGGGGAAACCAAAAACATTCAGTACTTC
. | TRBJ2-2 | TRBV5-4 | . | CASSFGLNTGELFF | TGTGCCAGCAGCTTCGGACTTAACACCGGGGAGCTGTTTTTT
. | TRBJ1-1 | TRBV7-2 | . | CASSLGLISEAFF | TGTGCCAGCAGCTTAGGCCTGATTTCCGAAGCTTTCTTT
TRBD1 | TRBJ1-1 | TRBV10-3 | once | CAIKGTGVNTEAFF | TGTGCCATCAAAGGGACAGGGGTGAACACTGAAGCTTTCTTT
TRBD2 | TRBJ2-3 | TRBV6-2/TRBV6-3 | . | CASSYWPRGGPGDTQYF | TGTGCCAGCAGTTATTGGCCCCGGGGGGGCCCGGGAGATACGCAGTATTTT
. | TRBJ1-2 | TRBV12-3/TRBV12-4 | . | CASSLPYYGYTF | TGTGCCAGCAGCCTTCCGTACTATGGCTACACCTTC
TRBD1 | TRBJ1-4 | TRBV14 | . | CASSRTGQGLSNEKLFF | TGTGCCAGCAGCCGCACGGGACAGGGGCTTAGTAATGAAAAACTGTTTTTT
TRBD1 | TRBJ1-1 | TRBV9 | . | CASSVEGGRTEAFF | TGTGCCAGCAGCGTAGAAGGGGGCCGGACTGAAGCTTTCTTT
TRBD1 | TRBJ1-1 | TRBV5-1 | . | CASSLNPGQGALNTEAFF | TGCGCCAGCAGCTTGAATCCTGGACAGGGGGCCCTGAACACTGAAGCTTTCTTT
. | TRBJ1-2 | TRBV6-1 | . | CASSENSAMRRGYGYTF | TGTGCCAGCAGTGAAAATAGTGCAATGAGGAGAGGCTATGGCTACACCTTC
TRBD1 | TRBJ1-6 | TRBV6-5 | . | CAANRDRARLPLHF | TGTGCCGCCAATCGGGACAGGGCACGGCTACCCCTCCACTTT
TRBD2 | TRBJ2-5 | TRBV29-1 | . | CSAPGTSYETQYF | TGCAGCGCCCCCGGGACTAGCTACGAGACCCAGTACTTC
TRBD1 | TRBJ1-1 | TRBV2 | . | CASSPRQGLTEAFF | TGTGCCAGCAGCCCCAGACAGGGACTCACTGAAGCTTTCTTT
TRBD1 | TRBJ2-1 | TRBV13 | once | CASSPWDRGLEQFF | TGTGCCAGCAGCCCTTGGGACAGGGGGCTTGAGCAGTTCTTC
. | TRBJ2-3 | TRBV7-2 | . | CASGLMGVEDTQYF | TGTGCCAGCGGTCTTATGGGGGTCGAAGATACGCAGTATTTT
TRBD1 | TRBJ2-5 | TRBV6-1 | . | CASSENRGQQETQYF | TGTGCCAGCAGTGAAAACCGGGGACAGCAAGAGACCCAGTACTTC
. | TRBJ2-7 | TRBV14 | . | CASSQVGQSTYEQYF | TGTGCCAGCAGCCAAGTCGGACAGTCCACCTACGAGCAGTACTTC
. | TRBJ1-2 | TRBV6-6 | . | CASSYSTGMEGYTF | TGTGCCAGCAGTTACTCTACAGGGATGGAGGGCTACACCTTC
TRBD1 | TRBJ2-2 | TRBV5-1 | . | CASRKRTGIGGELFF | TGCGCCAGCAGAAAGAGGACAGGGATAGGCGGGGAGCTGTTTTTT
TRBD2 | TRBJ2-1 | TRBV9 | once | CASSLLRTRNNEQFF | TGTGCCAGCAGCCTTCTCCGGACTAGAAACAATGAGCAGTTCTTC
. | TRBJ1-5 | TRBV6-5 | . | CASKGGGGQPQHF | TGTGCCAGCAAAGGGGGTGGAGGACAGCCCCAGCATTTT
. | TRBJ2-7 | TRBV12-3/TRBV12-4 | . | CASRGWGNEQYF | TGTGCCAGCAGGGGGTGGGGGAACGAGCAGTACTTC
. | TRBJ1-1 | TRBV6-1 | . | CASSERGGAFF | TGTGCCAGCAGTGAGCGTGGGGGAGCTTTCTTT
. | TRBJ2-7 | TRBV7-2 | . | CASSLGEGAYEQYF | TGTGCCAGCAGCTTAGGCGAGGGGGCCTACGAGCAGTACTTC
TRBD2 | TRBJ2-5 | TRBV2 | . | CASKKRGPLETQYF | TGTGCCAGCAAGAAGCGGGGGCCGTTAGAGACCCAGTACTTC
. | TRBJ2-1 | TRBV9 | . | CASSVSASYNEQFF | TGTGCCAGCAGCGTTAGCGCGTCCTACAATGAGCAGTTCTTC
TRBD1 | TRBJ1-2 | TRBV19 | . | CASSPGQGRNYGYTF | TGTGCCAGTAGTCCAGGACAGGGACGCAACTATGGCTACACCTTC
. | TRBJ1-2 | TRBV6-5 | . | CASSYGGYGYTF | TGTGCCAGCAGTTACGGGGGTTATGGCTACACCTTC
. | TRBJ2-1 | TRBV9 | . | CASSVELRREQFF | TGTGCCAGCAGCGTAGAACTTCGGAGGGAGCAGTTCTTC
. | TRBJ2-3 | TRBV6-6 | . | CASTLGTSTDTQYF | TGTGCCAGCACCCTAGGGACCAGCACAGATACGCAGTATTTT
TRBD1 | TRBJ2-1 | TRBV6-5 | . | CASSYLDRAYNEQFF | TGTGCCAGCAGTTATTTGGACAGGGCGTACAATGAGCAGTTCTTC
. | TRBJ2-3 | TRBV15 | . | CATSRDLPLTRRTDTQYF | TGTGCCACCAGCAGAGACCTCCCTCTAACTAGGCGCACAGATACGCAGTATTTT
TRBD2 | TRBJ2-1 | TRBV5-1 | . | CASSTSGAPINEQFF | TGCGCCAGCAGCACTAGCGGGGCCCCCATAAATGAGCAGTTCTTC
. | TRBJ1-6 | TRBV6-5 | . | CASSYGGGVSPLHF | TGTGCCAGCAGTTACGGCGGGGGTGTTTCACCCCTCCACTTT
. | TRBJ1-1 | TRBV15 | . | CATSRDPKVTGHEAFF | TGTGCCACCAGCAGAGACCCGAAGGTGACGGGGCATGAAGCTTTCTTT
. | TRBJ1-1 | TRBV6-5 | . | CASSYGRNTEAFF | TGTGCCAGCAGTTACGGCCGAAACACTGAAGCTTTCTTT
. | TRBJ1-1 | TRBV9 | . | CASSVPRSVRTEAFF | TGTGCCAGCAGCGTTCCCCGGTCGGTCCGCACTGAAGCTTTCTTT
. | TRBJ1-1 | TRBV10-2 | . | CASSESGGRTEAFF | TGCGCCAGCAGTGAGTCTGGGGGTAGGACTGAAGCTTTCTTT
. | TRBJ1-1 | TRBV5-6 | . | CASSLESGALNTEAFF | TGTGCCAGCAGCTTGGAGTCAGGGGCCCTGAACACTGAAGCTTTCTTT
TRBD2 | TRBJ2-5 | TRBV29-1 | . | CSAQPLAAAETQYF | TGCAGTGCCCAACCTCTAGCGGCGGCAGAGACCCAGTACTTC
. | TRBJ2-5 | TRBV7-7 | . | CASSLGTLGSETQYF | TGTGCTAGCAGCCTGGGGACTCTGGGATCAGAGACCCAGTACTTC